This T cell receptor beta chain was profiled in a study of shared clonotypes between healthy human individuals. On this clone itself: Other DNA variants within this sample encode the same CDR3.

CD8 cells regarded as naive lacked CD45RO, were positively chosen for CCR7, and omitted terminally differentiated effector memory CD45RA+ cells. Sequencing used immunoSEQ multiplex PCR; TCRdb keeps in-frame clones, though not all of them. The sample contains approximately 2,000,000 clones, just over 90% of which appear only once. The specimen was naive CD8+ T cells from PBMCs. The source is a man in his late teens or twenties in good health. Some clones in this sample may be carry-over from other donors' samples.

The CDR3 sequence is CASSPDSPYEQYF. The CDR3, as DNA: TGTGCCAGCAGTCCCGACAGTCCCTACGAGCAGTACTTC. The gene calls are TRBV28 and TRBJ2-7; D is perhaps TRBD1 (5 bases). This CDR3 contains 13 residues. The ends were cut back, 5 bases at V and 2 bases at J, with 10 bases in the middle. Per the germline V gene, CDR1 is MDHEN and CDR2 is SYDVKM.